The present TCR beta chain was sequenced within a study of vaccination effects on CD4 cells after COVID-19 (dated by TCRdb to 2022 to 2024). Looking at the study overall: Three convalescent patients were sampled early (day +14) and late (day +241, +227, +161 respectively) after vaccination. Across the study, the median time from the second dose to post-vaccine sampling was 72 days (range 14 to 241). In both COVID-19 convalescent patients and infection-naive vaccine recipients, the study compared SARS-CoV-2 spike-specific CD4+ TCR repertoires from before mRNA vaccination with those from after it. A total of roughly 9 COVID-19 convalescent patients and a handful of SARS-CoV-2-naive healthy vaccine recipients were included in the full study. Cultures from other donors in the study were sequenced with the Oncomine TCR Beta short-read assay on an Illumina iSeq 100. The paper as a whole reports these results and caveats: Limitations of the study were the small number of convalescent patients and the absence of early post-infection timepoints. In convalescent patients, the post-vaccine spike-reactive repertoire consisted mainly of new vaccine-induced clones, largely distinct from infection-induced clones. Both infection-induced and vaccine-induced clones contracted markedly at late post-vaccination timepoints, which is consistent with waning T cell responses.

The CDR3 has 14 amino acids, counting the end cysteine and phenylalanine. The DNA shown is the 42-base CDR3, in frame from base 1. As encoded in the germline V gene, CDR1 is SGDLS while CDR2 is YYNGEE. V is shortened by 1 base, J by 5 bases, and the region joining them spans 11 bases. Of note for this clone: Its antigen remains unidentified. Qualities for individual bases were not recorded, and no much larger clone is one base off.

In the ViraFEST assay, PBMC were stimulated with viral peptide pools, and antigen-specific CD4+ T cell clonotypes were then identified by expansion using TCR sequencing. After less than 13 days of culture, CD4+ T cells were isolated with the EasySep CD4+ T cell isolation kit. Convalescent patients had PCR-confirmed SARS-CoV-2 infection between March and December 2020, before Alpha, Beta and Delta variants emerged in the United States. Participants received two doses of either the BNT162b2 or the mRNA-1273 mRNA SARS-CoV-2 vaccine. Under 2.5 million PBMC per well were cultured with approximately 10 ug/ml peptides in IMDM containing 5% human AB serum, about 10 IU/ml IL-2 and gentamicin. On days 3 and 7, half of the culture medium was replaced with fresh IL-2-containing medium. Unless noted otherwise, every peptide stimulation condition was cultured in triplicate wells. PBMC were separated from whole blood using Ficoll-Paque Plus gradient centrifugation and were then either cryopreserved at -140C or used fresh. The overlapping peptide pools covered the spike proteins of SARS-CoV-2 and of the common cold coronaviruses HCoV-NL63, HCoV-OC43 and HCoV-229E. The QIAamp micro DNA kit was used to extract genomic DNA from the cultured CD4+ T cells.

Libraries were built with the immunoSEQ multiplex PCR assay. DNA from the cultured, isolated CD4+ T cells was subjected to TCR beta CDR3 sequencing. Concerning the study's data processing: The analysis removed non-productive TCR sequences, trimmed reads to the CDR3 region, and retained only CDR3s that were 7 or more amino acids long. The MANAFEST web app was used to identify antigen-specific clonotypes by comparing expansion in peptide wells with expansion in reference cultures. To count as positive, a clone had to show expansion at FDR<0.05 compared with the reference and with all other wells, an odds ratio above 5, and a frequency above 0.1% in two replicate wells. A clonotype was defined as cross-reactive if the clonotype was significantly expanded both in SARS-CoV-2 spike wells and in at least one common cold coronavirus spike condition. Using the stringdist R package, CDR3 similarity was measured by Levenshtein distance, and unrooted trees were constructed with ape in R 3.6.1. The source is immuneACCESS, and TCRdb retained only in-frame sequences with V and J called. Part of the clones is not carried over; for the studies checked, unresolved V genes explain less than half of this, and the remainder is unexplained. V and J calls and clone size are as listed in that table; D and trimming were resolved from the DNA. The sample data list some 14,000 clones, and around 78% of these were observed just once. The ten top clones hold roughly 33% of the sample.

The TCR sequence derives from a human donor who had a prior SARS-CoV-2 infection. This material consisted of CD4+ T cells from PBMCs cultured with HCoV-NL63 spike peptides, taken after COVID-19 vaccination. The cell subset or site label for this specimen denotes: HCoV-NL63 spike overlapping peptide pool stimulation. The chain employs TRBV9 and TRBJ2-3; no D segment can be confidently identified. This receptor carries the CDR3 CASSVLERRDTQYF. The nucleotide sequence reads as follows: TGTGCCAGCAGCGTATTAGAGCGTAGAGATACGCAGTATTTT. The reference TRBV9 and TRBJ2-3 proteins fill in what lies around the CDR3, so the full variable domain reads DSGVTQTPKHLITATGQRVTLRCSPRSGDLSVYWYQQSLDQGLQFLIQYYNGEERAKGNILERFSAQQFPDLHSELNLSSLELGDSALYFCASSVLERRDTQYFGPGTRLTVL.